What follows are 20 T cell receptor beta chains derived from one specimen sequenced in a study of control samples from healthy donors and cancer patients. Libraries were prepared by immunoSEQ multiplex PCR; TCRdb keeps only in-frame clonotypes and omits some of them. The top ten clones hold 1.2% to 1.5% of a sample with roughly 170,000 clones, under 95% of them seen once. The material sequenced was blood. These receptor sequences come from a young woman in good health.

The chain recombines TRBV2 with TRBJ1-1; no firm D call. V lost 3 bases, J lost 0 bases, and 8 bases lay in between. The CDR3 has 14 amino acids. CDR1 and CDR2 (germline): SNHLY, FYNNEI. CDR3: CASSDQLMNTEAFF. In nucleotides, the CDR3 is TGTGCCAGCAGTGACCAGCTAATGAACACTGAAGCTTTCTTT. The full variable domain, in which reference TRBV2 and TRBJ1-1 provide the parts outside the CDR3, is EPEVTQTPSHQVTQMGQEVILRCVPISNHLYFYWYRQILGQKVEFLVSFYNNEISEKSEIFDDQFSVERPDGSNFTLKIRSTKLEDSAMYFCASSDQLMNTEAFFGQGTRLTVV.

This rearrangement joins TRBV29-1 to TRBJ1-2; D remains unclear. V lost 3 bases, J lost 7 bases, and 9 bases lay in between. This CDR3 is built from 11 residues. Germline CDR1 is SQVTM and CDR2 is ANQGSEA. CDR3 sequence (DNA): TGCAGCGTTGAGGGGATCCCTGGCTACACCTTC. Translating it yields CSVEGIPGYTF.

This chain links TRBV5-4 with TRBJ1-6; TRBD1 aligns across 7 bases. CDR1 SGHNT and CDR2 YYREEE come from the germline V gene (reference sequence). V shed 3 bases, J shed 5 bases, and the junction held 8 bases outside the gene matches. There are 16 residues in the CDR3. CDR3 residues: CASSSARTGDNSPLHF. The DNA for the CDR3 is TGTGCCAGCAGCTCCGCCCGGACAGGCGATAATTCACCCCTCCACTTT. The complete variable domain, with remaining parts taken from reference TRBV5-4 and TRBJ1-6, reads ETGVTQSPTHLIKTRGQQVTLRCSSQSGHNTVSWYQQALGQGPQFIFQYYREEENGRGNFPPRFSGLQFPNYSSELNVNALELDDSALYLCASSSARTGDNSPLHFGNGTRLTVT.

This chain connects TRBV11-3 to TRBJ1-1; D call uncertain. The ends were cut back, 3 bases at V and 8 bases at J, with 16 bases in the middle. The CDR3 consists of 14 residues. The V gene's germline CDR1 is SGHNT and CDR2 YENEEA. The DNA of the CDR3 is TGTGCCAGCAGCTTCGAGTTTTTAAGATCGGAAGCTTTCTTT. It is translated as CASSFEFLRSEAFF.

The chain recombines TRBV7-2 with TRBJ1-1; TRBD1 matches at 8 bases. The trim removed 5 bases at V and 1 base at J, leaving 6 bases unmatched. This CDR3 contains 15 residues. Germline CDR1 reads SGHTA; CDR2 reads FQGNSA. The CDR3 is CASSLKQGGNTEAFF. CDR3 in DNA: TGTGCCAGCAGCCTCAAACAGGGGGGGAACACTGAAGCTTTCTTT.

V gene TRBV2 combines with J gene TRBJ1-2, with 9 bases aligning to TRBD1. Germline V gene lookup returns CDR1 SNHLY and CDR2 FYNNEI. This CDR3 has 15 residues. Unmatched junction bases numbered 5, after V lost 4 bases and J lost 2 bases. CDR3 loop: CASSAGQGSNYGYTF. CDR3 nucleotide sequence: TGTGCCAGCAGTGCCGGACAGGGGTCCAACTATGGCTACACCTTC.

This clone showed up just once. The chain carries TRBV28 and TRBJ1-5, with TRBD1 as a possible D gene (5 bases). The V gene lost 3 bases and the J gene lost 6 bases, with 15 bases spanning the gap. Germline V lookup: CDR1 MDHEN, CDR2 SYDVKM. The CDR3 consists of 15 residues. CDR3 sequence reads: CASSLRQGGSQPQHF. The CDR3 DNA follows: TGTGCCAGCAGTTTGCGGCAGGGTGGCAGTCAGCCCCAGCATTTT.

The genes are TRBV5-1 and TRBJ1-3; no reliable D call. V was clipped by 5 bases and J by 3 bases, with 18 bases between them. CDR1 SGHRS and CDR2 YFSETQ come from the germline V gene. The CDR3 extends over 16 amino acids. CDR3 loop: CASSPGNSGGGNTIYF. CDR3 nucleotide sequence: TGCGCCAGCAGTCCGGGGAATTCTGGCGGTGGAAACACCATATATTTT.

The genes are TRBV19 and TRBJ1-1; D possibly corresponds to TRBD1 (5 bases). Trimming removed 8 bases from V and 1 base from J, with 8 bases in between. CDR3 length equals 12 residues. Germline values: CDR1 LNHDA, CDR2 SQIVND (reference sequence). The CDR3, as DNA: TGTGCCAGTTTTACAGGGAACACTGAAGCTTTCTTT. This translates into CASFTGNTEAFF.

The CDR3 loop is CASSLRQSRSANEKLFF. The CDR3 DNA follows: TGTGCCAGCAGCTTAAGACAGTCGAGGTCGGCTAATGAAAAACTGTTTTTT. The V call is TRBV5-6, the J call TRBJ1-4, with TRBD1 as a possible D gene (5 bases). Trimming left V 2 bases short and J 3 bases short, with 17 bases between. Germline V gives CDR1 SGHDT, CDR2 YYEEEE. The CDR3 runs 17 residues. The complete variable domain, with remaining parts taken from reference TRBV5-6 and TRBJ1-4, reads DAGVTQSPTHLIKTRGQQVTLRCSPKSGHDTVSWYQQALGQGPQFIFQYYEEEERQRGNFPDRFSGHQFPNYSSELNVNALLLGDSALYLCASSLRQSRSANEKLFFGSGTQLSVL.

The chain joins TRBV7-3 to TRBJ1-3; no clear D. The CDR3 sequence is 16 residues long. Germline V CDR1 and CDR2: SGHTA, FQGTGA. Trimming pared 1 base from V and 0 bases from J, leaving 10 bases between. The CDR3 here is CASSLMVSGSGNTIYF. The CDR3 DNA reads as TGTGCCAGCAGCTTAATGGTCTCCGGCTCTGGAAACACCATATATTTT.

J is TRBJ2-2 and V is TRBV9, with D hard to call. Germline values: CDR1 SGDLS, CDR2 YYNGEE. This CDR3 comprises 11 residues. V was trimmed by 3 bases and J by 6 bases, leaving 3 bases between them. The CDR3 is CASSGAGELFF. The CDR3 coding sequence is TGTGCCAGCAGCGGGGCCGGGGAGCTGTTTTTT.

The V call is TRBV19, the J call TRBJ2-7; no firm D call. V was clipped by 1 base and J by 1 base, with 8 bases between them. Germline V gene lookup returns CDR1 LNHDA and CDR2 SQIVND (reference sequence). CDR3 length equals 14 residues. The CDR3 DNA sequence: TGTGCCAGTAGTATAGGTCTAGATTCCTACGAGCAGTACTTC. Encoded protein: CASSIGLDSYEQYF.

The CDR3 protein is CAISEFRSRSPEKEKLFF. The CDR3 coding sequence is TGTGCCATCAGTGAGTTTAGGTCCCGGTCCCCCGAAAAAGAAAAACTGTTTTTT. The chain carries TRBV10-3 and TRBJ1-4; D is ambiguous. This CDR3 region has 18 residues. The V end lost 1 base, the J end lost 8 bases, and 23 bases lay between the germline ends. Germline V gives CDR1 ENHRY, CDR2 SYGVKD.

The CDR3 DNA follows: TGTGCCACCAGTAAACCGTTTCTAGCATCTGGCACCGGGGAGCTGTTTTTT. This translates into CATSKPFLASGTGELFF. This chain links TRBV24-1 with TRBJ2-2; TRBD2 is a possible D gene (5 bases). V was shortened by 6 bases and J by 4 bases, with 20 bases between the two germline ends. Germline V lookup: CDR1 KGHDR, CDR2 SFDVKD. The CDR3 covers 17 residues.

V is TRBV15 and J is TRBJ1-2, with TRBD1 matching 8 bases. This CDR3 comprises 14 residues. The V gene's germline CDR1 is LNHNV and CDR2 YYDKDF (reference sequence). V was pared by 9 bases and J by 7 bases, with 13 bases of the junction left unmatched. CDR3 residues: CATEPDRASAGYTF. In DNA form, the CDR3 reads TGTGCCACGGAACCGGACAGGGCGAGCGCTGGCTACACCTTC.

Only one count was recorded for this clone. The J gene is TRBJ1-4, the V gene TRBV25-1; 9 nucleotides match TRBD1. The V gene end was trimmed by 2 bases and the J gene end by 7 bases; junction bases not matched to a gene: 2. This CDR3 has 14 amino acids. CDR1 and CDR2 from the germline V gene are MGHDK and SYGVNS. CDR3 residues: CASSEGQGTEKLFF. CDR3 DNA sequence: TGTGCCAGCAGTGAAGGACAGGGGACTGAAAAACTGTTTTTT.

This clone was picked up a small number of times. J is TRBJ2-3 and V is TRBV7-9, with 9 positions matching TRBD2. V dropped 8 bases and J dropped 2; count of bases not matched to a gene: 5. Germline V gene lookup returns CDR1 SEHNR and CDR2 FQNEAQ (reference sequence). The CDR3 has 14 amino acids. CDR3 coding DNA: TGTGCCAGCGGGCGGGAGGGTCACACAGATACGCAGTATTTT. This translates into CASGREGHTDTQYF.

The CDR3 here is CSMGGQMNTEAFF. CDR3 DNA sequence: TGCAGCATGGGGGGACAGATGAACACTGAAGCTTTCTTT. This sequence joins TRBV29-1 and TRBJ1-1, with 7 positions matching TRBD1. CDR3 size: 13 residues. Trimming removed 8 bases from V and 0 bases from J; junction bases left unmatched: 6. Germline assignment: CDR1 SQVTM and CDR2 ANQGSEA.

This sequence joins TRBV7-2 and TRBJ2-1; 9 nucleotides line up with TRBD2. Germline V gene data show CDR1 as SGHTA and CDR2 as FQGNSA. The CDR3 contains 17 residues. The V segment lost 2 bases and the J segment 0 bases; nucleotides outside the gene matches: 5. The CDR3 here is CASSLRLAGRSYNEQFF. The DNA for the CDR3 is TGTGCCAGCAGCTTACGGCTAGCGGGGCGCTCCTACAATGAGCAGTTCTTC. Variable domain in full (rest from reference TRBV7-2 and TRBJ2-1): GAGVSQSPSNKVTEKGKDVELRCDPISGHTALYWYRQSLGQGLEFLIYFQGNSAPDKSGLPSDRFSAERTGGSVSTLTIQRTQQEDSAVYLCASSLRLAGRSYNEQFFGPGTRLTVL.